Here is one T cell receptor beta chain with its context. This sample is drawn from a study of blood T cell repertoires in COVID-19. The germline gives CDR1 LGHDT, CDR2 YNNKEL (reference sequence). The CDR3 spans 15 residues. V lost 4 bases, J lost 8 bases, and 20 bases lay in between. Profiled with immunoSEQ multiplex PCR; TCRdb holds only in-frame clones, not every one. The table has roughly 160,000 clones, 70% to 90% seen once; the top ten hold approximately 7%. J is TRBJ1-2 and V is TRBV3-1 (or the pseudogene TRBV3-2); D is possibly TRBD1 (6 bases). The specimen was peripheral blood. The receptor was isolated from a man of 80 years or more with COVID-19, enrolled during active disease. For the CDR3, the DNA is TGTGCCAGCAGCCCCCGGGACAAGAGCCGACAGGGCTACACCTTC. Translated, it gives CASSPRDKSRQGYTF.